This T cell receptor beta chain was retrieved from a study of T cell repertoires in cytomegalovirus infection (dated by TCRdb to about 2019). With regard to the full study: The peptide stimulations were aimed at well-studied HLA-B-restricted epitopes as well as recently identified HLA-C-restricted CMV epitopes, whose presentation resists viral immunomodulation. Donor HLA type was relevant to the analysis, as public TCR beta signatures indicated carriage of CMV infection together with the matching HLA type. The full study reports these points: Carriers of CMV infection plus the relevant HLA type were discriminated by the cumulative frequency of public TCR beta family members in the study cohort and in an independent approximately 360-donor cohort. The ex vivo response was dominated by HLA-C-restricted CMV-specific TCR beta clonotypes, which also provided the single most frequent clonotype in two of eight donors.

A distance of 6 bases separates the germline ends of V and J, which lose 6 bases and 2 bases respectively. CDR1 and CDR2, looked up from the germline V gene (reference sequence), are MNHEY and SMNVEV. Measured from the cysteine to the phenylalanine, the CDR3 is 12 residues long. This entry keeps only the CDR3 DNA: 36 bases, framed from base 1. In its sample, this clonotype was seen many times. What antigen it recognizes has not been identified. No clone much larger than this one lies a single base away; base qualities are absent. The sample's treatment or condition label, decoded: in vitro stimulation with specific CMV peptide epitopes to enrich CMV-specific T cells. Sequenced using an Illumina HiSeq 1500. TCRdb cleaned the public reads at Q25 with fastp, built clones with MiXCR and kept in-frame beta chains. Identical CDR3 proteins give one entry, which carries the most common genes and DNA. This sample holds 900,000 to 950,000 distinct CDR3 sequences; about 33% were observed only once. The leading ten clones occupy roughly 13% of the sample.

The clonotype comes from a human donor in good health (CMV status not recorded). Some clones in this sample may be carry-over from other donors' samples. Sequencing was performed on cultured CD8+ T cells from PBMCs, taken from culture after CMV antigen stimulation. The rearranged chain carries TRBV27 and TRBJ2-3; the D gene is unclear. The sequence in DNA is TGTGCCAGCAGCTCTATCACAGATACGCAGTATTTT. Its protein reads: CASSSITDTQYF.